This T cell receptor (beta chain) was identified in a study of blood T cell repertoires in COVID-19. Study details: Nucleic acid was either cDNA or gDNA, and it came from T cells, B-cell-depleted T cells, or PBMCs.

Cohorts were assigned according to the clinical history that participants reported. Recovery meant two consecutive negative NP/OP PCR tests, professional clearance, or resolved symptoms. The CDR3 sequence is 15 residues long. Profiled with immunoSEQ multiplex PCR; TCRdb holds only in-frame clones, not every one. The sample lists more than 400,000 clones, around 90% seen once, with 0.65% to 0.9% in the top ten. Material for sequencing was PBMCs or T cells enriched from blood (not recorded which). The sequence was collected from a woman in her late teens or twenties who had recovered from COVID-19. V gene TRBV21-1 combines with J gene TRBJ1-1. TRBV21-1 is termed a pseudogene. CDR3 sequence reads: CASSKPLRRDPEAFF. CDR3 in DNA: TGTGCCAGCAGCAAACCCCTTAGGAGGGACCCTGAAGCTTTCTTT.